The 20 T cell receptor beta chains below all came from one sample that was sequenced in a study of tumor and adjacent non-tumor tissue in lung cancer. This sample's RNA came from whole unsorted tissue. A modified ARM-PCR protocol with three rounds of nested PCR amplified TCRbeta. Via MiXCR, TCRdb re-called the multiplex PCR reads, giving one row per CDR3 protein. The data show 100,000 to 120,000 distinct CDR3 sequences, 84% seen once. Source material: lung tumor tissue. These receptor sequences come from a man aged 65-85 years with non-small cell lung cancer.

As concerns this clonotype: Just one base apart from a much larger clone, this may be a read error. The V call is TRBV5-1, the J call TRBJ2-1, with 10 bases fitting TRBD2. Germline assignment: CDR1 SGHRS and CDR2 YFSETQ. The V segment lost 4 bases and the J segment 9 bases; nucleotides outside the gene matches: 7. The CDR3 totals 14 residues. CDR3 nucleotide sequence: TGCGCCAGCAGCACAAGGGGACTAGCGAGTGAGCAGTTCTTC. Translation gives CASSTRGLASEQFF.

The rearrangement links TRBV4-2 to TRBJ2-7; D unclear. V shed 1 base and J shed 13 bases, with 29 bases lying between them. The CDR3 is 17 amino acids. Germline V gives CDR1 LGHNA, CDR2 YNFKEQ. CDR3 DNA: TGTGCCAGCAGCCAAGCGGTACGTCGGCATGGGGAAGACGGGCAATACTTC. It translates to CASSQAVRRHGEDGQYF.

In regard to this clonotype: This sequence may be a read error, since a much larger clone differs from it by one base. J is TRBJ1-5 and V is TRBV28, with D hard to call. Germline CDR1 reads MDHEN; CDR2 reads SYDVKM. The length of the CDR3 is 14 residues. The germline V and J ends were trimmed by 1 base and 11 bases, with 15 bases remaining between them. CDR3 region: CASSLSAAAQSQHF. CDR3 nucleotides: TGTGCCAGCAGTTTATCGGCGGCGGCACAGTCCCAGCATTTT.

The rearrangement joins TRBV5-4 to TRBJ2-5; TRBD2 aligns across 9 bases. V lost 9 bases, J lost 5 bases, and 17 bases stayed unmatched. The length of the CDR3 is 16 residues. Germline V lookup: CDR1 SGHNT, CDR2 YYREEE (reference sequence). The CDR3 DNA sequence: TGTGCCAACAGTTTGGGTAGCGGGGGTGTGTGGGAGACCCAGTACTTC. It specifies CANSLGSGGVWETQYF. Looking up the rest from reference TRBV5-4 and TRBJ2-5 gives the full variable domain: ETGVTQSPTHLIKTRGQQVTLRCSSQSGHNTVSWYQQALGQGPQFIFQYYREEENGRGNFPPRFSGLQFPNYSSELNVNALELDDSALYLCANSLGSGGVWETQYFGPGTRLLVL.

Comments on this clonotype: One end of the junction is discordant with germline, which a read error may explain. J is TRBJ2-2 and V is TRBV6-2 or TRBV6-3; 11 nucleotides agree with TRBD1. This CDR3 comprises 16 residues. Germline V CDR1 and CDR2: MNHEY, SVGEGT. CDR3 sequence (DNA): TGTCCCAGCAGTTTTGGACAGGGGGCAGACACCGGGGAGCTGTTTTTT. Translation gives CPSSFGQGADTGELFF.

Remarks on this clonotype: The junction differs from germline at one of its ends, possibly a read error. The chain employs TRBV11-2 and TRBJ2-1, with a weak D call TRBD2 (6 bases). This CDR3 comprises 18 residues. CDR1 and CDR2 from the germline V gene are SGHAT and FQNNGV. The CDR3 region is CATILHVRDWASYNEHFF. The DNA for the CDR3 is TGTGCCACCATCTTACATGTGCGGGACTGGGCCTCCTACAATGAGCACTTCTTC. The entire variable domain, with the rest obtained from reference TRBV11-2 and TRBJ2-1, is as follows: EAGVAQSPRYKIIEKRQSVAFWCNPISGHATLYWYQQILGQGPKLLIQFQNNGVVDDSQLPKDRFSAERLKGVDSTLKIQPAKLEDSAVYLCATILHVRDWASYNEHFFGPGTRLTVL.

The chain employs TRBV6-5 and TRBJ1-2; 8 positions match TRBD1. Trimming cost V 9 bases and J 11 bases; bases outside gene matches: 23. CDR3 size: 16 residues. The V gene's germline CDR1 is MNHEY and CDR2 SVGAGI. CDR3 in DNA: TGTGCCAGTGGTTGGATGCGGAGCGGGACAGGTGGAGGTTACACCTTC. This gives the protein CASGWMRSGTGGGYTF.

About this clonotype: At one boundary the junction diverges from the germline segment, which might be a read error. The rearrangement links TRBV29-1 to TRBJ1-1; TRBD1 matches at 8 bases. The CDR3 is 14 residues long. The germline CDR1 and CDR2 sequences are SQVTM and ANQGSEA. Written as DNA, the CDR3 is TGCAGCGTCTCCGGACAGGGAAATAAAACTGAAGCCTTCTTT. Its translation is CSVSGQGNKTEAFF.

Worth noting for this clonotype: One junction end disagrees with the germline gene, perhaps due to a read error. The chain recombines TRBV29-1 with TRBJ1-4; no definite D call. Germline V gives CDR1 SQVTM, CDR2 ANQGSEA. The CDR3 is 13 residues long. The CDR3 DNA reads as TGTAGCGTTGAAGACGGAACTAATGAAAAACCGTTTTTT. Translated, it gives CSVEDGTNEKPFF. The full variable domain, with the rest looked up from reference TRBV29-1 and TRBJ1-4, is SAVISQKPSRDICQRGTSLTIQCQVDSQVTMMFWYRQQPGQSLTLIATANQGSEATYESGFVIDKFPISRPNLTFSTLTVSNMSPEDSSIYLCSVEDGTNEKPFFGSGTQLSVL.

Remarks on this clonotype: Here the CDR3 omits its conserved ending phenylalanine or tryptophan, so a read error is the likely source. This sequence joins TRBV12-3 or TRBV12-4 and TRBJ1-1, with D possibly matching TRBD1 (6 bases). V was cut by 7 bases and J by 9 bases, with 18 bases left in between. The length of the CDR3 is 13 residues. The CDR3 DNA reads as TGTGCCAGCAATTTTCGGGACACAAAGAAAGCTTTCTCT. Its translation is CASNFRDTKKAFS.

The J gene is TRBJ1-1, the V gene TRBV29-1; D possibly corresponds to TRBD1 (5 bases). The V and J ends lost 7 bases and 12 bases respectively, with 21 bases between them. The CDR3 sequence is 12 residues long. The V gene's germline CDR1 is SQVTM and CDR2 ANQGSEA. The CDR3 loop is CSARDQGLETFF. For the CDR3, the DNA is TGCAGCGCACGGGACCAGGGCCTCGAAACTTTCTTT.

This clonotype was recorded once. A junction boundary mismatches the germline segment, possibly from a read error. The chain combines TRBV12-5 with TRBJ1-3; D is perhaps TRBD1 (5 bases). The CDR3 contains 16 residues. Germline V lookup: CDR1 LGHNT, CDR2 FRNRAP. This CDR3 is CASALVQASSGNTIYF. CDR3 nucleotides: TGTGCTAGTGCTCTTGTACAGGCGTCCTCTGGAAATACCATATATTTT.

J is TRBJ1-1 and V is TRBV6-1, with 9 bases fitting TRBD1. Germline V gene lookup returns CDR1 MNHNS and CDR2 SASEGT. The CDR3 consists of 15 residues. V was clipped by 9 bases and J by 7 bases; unmatched bases: 15. CDR3 residues: CASTQWGQGRYEAFF. The CDR3 bases are TGTGCCAGTACCCAATGGGGACAGGGTCGATATGAAGCTTTCTTT.

As concerns this clonotype: An end of the junction differs from the germline gene, which may be a read error. V usage is TRBV12-3 or TRBV12-4 and J usage is TRBJ2-7; TRBD2 matches at 7 bases. This CDR3 has 17 amino acids. CDR3 DNA sequence: TGTGCCAGTAGTTTTTGGCTAGCGGCAACGAGCTCCTACGAGCAGTACTTC. Protein sequence: CASSFWLAATSSYEQYF.

Turning to this clonotype: Because the CDR3 is missing its conserved closing phenylalanine or tryptophan, this is likely a read error. The chain recombines TRBV29-1 with TRBJ2-7; 7 bases agree with TRBD2. The CDR3 length is 11 residues. The germline gives CDR1 SQVTM, CDR2 ANQGSEA. CDR3: CSVVRDYVQYL. The CDR3 nucleotides are TGCAGCGTTGTCAGGGACTACGTGCAGTACTTA.

A note on this clonotype: A much larger clonotype is one base distant, so this may be a read error. V usage is TRBV20-1 and J usage is TRBJ2-5; D not certain. Germline CDR1 reads DFQATT; CDR2 reads SNEGSKA (reference sequence). The CDR3 covers 12 residues. The CDR3 DNA reads TGCACTGCTAGAGTAAGGCAAGAGACCCAGTACTTC. Residues: CTARVRQETQYF.

This clonotype was seen a single time. The conserved closing phenylalanine or tryptophan is absent in this CDR3, likely reflecting a read error. The chain links TRBV29-1 to TRBJ2-5; TRBD1 is a possible D gene (6 bases). V lost 6 bases and J 9 bases, leaving 20 bases between the germline ends. Per germline, CDR1 SQVTM and CDR2 ANQGSEA. The CDR3 has 13 residues. The CDR3 DNA sequence: TGCAGCGTGGCCGACAGGTTCCAAGTGGCCCAGTACATC. Its translation is CSVADRFQVAQYI.

About this clonotype: The germline gene is not matched at one end of the junction; a read error may be the cause. The chain recombines TRBV29-1 with TRBJ2-7; D may match TRBD1 or TRBD2 (5 bases each). The CDR3 is 14 residues long. Germline values: CDR1 SQVTM, CDR2 ANQGSEA. CDR3 coding DNA: TGCAGAGTTGAATGTGCAGGGAGCTCCTACGAGCAATACTTC. Its translation is CRVECAGSSYEQYF.

The rearrangement uses TRBV20-1 and TRBJ2-3; 11 bases fit TRBD2. The J segment lost 5 bases and the V segment lost 3 bases, leaving 7 bases of the junction unmatched. Germline V lookup: CDR1 DFQATT, CDR2 SNEGSKA (reference sequence). This CDR3 is built from 15 residues. CDR3 in DNA: TGCAGTGCTAGTCCTAGCGGGAGGATCAGAGATACGCAGTATTTT. Its protein is CSASPSGRIRDTQYF.

A word on this clonotype: At one of its ends the junction is not consistent with the germline gene, which may arise from a read error. This chain connects TRBV6-5 to TRBJ2-2, with 16 bases aligning to TRBD2. This CDR3 spans 20 amino acids. Germline V lookup: CDR1 MNHEY, CDR2 SVGAGI. CDR3 residues: CASSYFGTSGGGYLKGERFF. The CDR3 nucleotides read TGTGCCAGCAGTTACTTCGGGACTAGCGGGGGGGGATACTTAAAAGGGGAGCGGTTTTTT.